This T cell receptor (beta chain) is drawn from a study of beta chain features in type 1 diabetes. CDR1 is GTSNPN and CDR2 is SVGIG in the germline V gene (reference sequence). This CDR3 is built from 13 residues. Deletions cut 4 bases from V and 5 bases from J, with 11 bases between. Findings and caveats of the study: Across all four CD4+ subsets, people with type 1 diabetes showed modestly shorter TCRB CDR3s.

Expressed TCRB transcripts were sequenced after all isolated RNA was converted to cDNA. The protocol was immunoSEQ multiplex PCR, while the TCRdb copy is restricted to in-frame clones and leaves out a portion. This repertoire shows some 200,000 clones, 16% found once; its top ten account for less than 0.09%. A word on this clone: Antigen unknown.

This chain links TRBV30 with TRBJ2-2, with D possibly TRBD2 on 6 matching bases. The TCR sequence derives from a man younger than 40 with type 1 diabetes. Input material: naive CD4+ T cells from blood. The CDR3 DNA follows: TGTGCCTGGAACGGGAGAGGTACCGGGGAGCTGTTTTTT. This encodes CAWNGRGTGELFF.